This T cell receptor beta chain was sequenced during a study of blood T cell repertoires in COVID-19. Overall study: Samples taken during acute and convalescent COVID-19 were collected in the United States, Italy and Spain. PBMCs, B-cell-depleted T cells, or T cells were the source of the cDNA or gDNA that made up the material.

This CDR3 contains 15 residues. Germline assignment: CDR1 SGHVS and CDR2 FNYEAQ. Trimming removed 0 bases from V and 1 base from J, with 7 bases in between. Per the study methods: Reference gene primers were amplified, and this amplification served to estimate nucleated cell counts. Assay used: immunoSEQ multiplex PCR; TCRdb lists only in-frame clones, some missing. V and J calls and clone size come straight from that table; D and trimming were deduced from the DNA. Of 150,000 to 180,000 clones listed, approximately 91% are singletons. Regarding this clone: The sample carries other DNA sequences with the same CDR3.

Sequenced material: peripheral blood. The receptor comes from a woman aged 70-85 years with acute or convalescent COVID-19. This chain uses TRBV7-6 with TRBJ1-3; D ambiguous. CDR3 loop: CASSLAPGSGNTIYF. DNA for the CDR3: TGTGCCAGCAGCTTAGCGCCGGGGTCTGGAAACACCATATATTTT. Drawing the rest from reference TRBV7-6 and TRBJ1-3, the complete variable domain is GAGVSQSPRYKVTKRGQDVALRCDPISGHVSLYWYRQALGQGPEFLTYFNYEAQQDKSGLPNDRFSAERPEGSISTLTIQRTEQRDSAMYRCASSLAPGSGNTIYFGEGSWLTVV.